The 22 T cell receptor beta chains below were found in one sample sequenced in a study of beta chain features in type 1 diabetes. General study results and limits: People with Type 1 diabetes carried modestly yet significantly shorter TCRB CDR3s in all four CD4+ subsets.

These receptors have no known antigen. Every isolated RNA sample was fully reverse transcribed, so sequencing captured expressed TCRB transcripts. Only in-frame clones appear in the TCRdb table, and some are missing; sequencing was by immunoSEQ multiplex PCR. The sample has about 340,000 clones; 9.3% are singletons. The sample was central memory CD4+ T cells from blood. These receptors came from a man aged 30 to 39 with type 1 diabetes.

The CDR3 nucleotides are TGTGCCAGCGGAATACAGGGGCCCCGCACAGATACGCAGTATTTT. Translated: CASGIQGPRTDTQYF. The V gene is TRBV2, the J gene TRBJ2-3, with 7 positions matching TRBD1. Per germline, CDR1 SNHLY and CDR2 FYNNEI. The CDR3 has 15 amino acids. The ends lost 8 bases at V and 1 base at J; junction bases unmatched: 9. Full variable domain (rest looked up from reference TRBV2 and TRBJ2-3): EPEVTQTPSHQVTQMGQEVILRCVPISNHLYFYWYRQILGQKVEFLVSFYNNEISEKSEIFDDQFSVERPDGSNFTLKIRSTKLEDSAMYFCASGIQGPRTDTQYFGPGTRLTVL.

The V and J genes are TRBV11-2 and TRBJ1-4, with 7 positions matching TRBD1. The trim removed 4 bases at V and 8 bases at J, leaving 4 bases unmatched. The CDR3 is made up of 13 amino acids. CDR1 and CDR2 from the germline V gene are SGHAT and FQNNGV. The CDR3 is CASSYRGGEKLFF. The CDR3, as DNA: TGTGCCAGCAGCTACAGGGGTGGCGAAAAACTGTTTTTT.

This clone appeared a few times. The V call is TRBV7-2, the J call TRBJ2-7; D is unresolved. Per germline, CDR1 SGHTA and CDR2 FQGNSA. CDR3 size: 14 residues. With 1 base removed from V and 2 bases from J, the gap between germline ends came to 9 bases. The CDR3 nucleotides are TGTGCCAGCAGCTTAGAAGCGTCAACCTACGAGCAGTACTTC. It translates to CASSLEASTYEQYF.

The chain uses TRBV18 and TRBJ2-2; D is ambiguous. V was cut by 8 bases and J by 1 base, with 11 bases left in between. This CDR3 contains 14 residues. CDR1 KGHSH and CDR2 LQKENI come from the germline V gene. The CDR3 nucleotides read TGTGCCAGCCTGAGTCTCCTGAACACCGGGGAGCTGTTTTTT. Residues: CASLSLLNTGELFF. The variable domain in full, completed from reference TRBV18 and TRBJ2-2, reads NAGVMQNPRHLVRRRGQEARLRCSPMKGHSHVYWYRQLPEEGLKFMVYLQKENIIDESGMPKERFSAEFPKEGPSILRIQQVVRGDSAAYFCASLSLLNTGELFFGEGSRLTVL.

The chain combines TRBV10-3 with TRBJ2-7; D may be TRBD1 (5 bases). Germline loops: CDR1 ENHRY, CDR2 SYGVKD. V was trimmed by 3 bases and J by 5 bases, leaving 8 bases between them. The CDR3 is 12 residues long. The chain's CDR3 is CAISDRVDEQYF. CDR3 sequence (DNA): TGTGCCATCAGTGACAGGGTCGACGAGCAGTACTTC.

This clone was observed many times. J is TRBJ2-3 and V is TRBV7-2; D unresolved. This CDR3 contains 15 residues. Trimming left V 5 bases short and J 2 bases short, with 14 bases between. CDR1 and CDR2 from the germline V gene are SGHTA and FQGNSA. The CDR3 DNA reads TGTGCCAGCAGCCCTTGGAAGGGTGACACAGATACGCAGTATTTT. Translating it yields CASSPWKGDTDTQYF.

The chain has TRBV7-6 and TRBJ2-7; 7 nucleotides agree with TRBD1. Losses at the gene ends were 4 bases for V and 5 bases for J; bases not matched to a gene: 8. Germline V gene lookup returns CDR1 SGHVS and CDR2 FNYEAQ. The CDR3 length is 14 residues. The DNA for the CDR3 is TGTGCCAGCAGCTCCCCCGGGACAGAGGACGAGCAGTACTTC. Its protein is CASSSPGTEDEQYF.

This clone has a handful of counts. J is TRBJ2-1 and V is TRBV7-6, with D unresolved. The CDR3 totals 13 residues. Germline V gene data show CDR1 as SGHVS and CDR2 as FNYEAQ. Trimming removed 4 bases from V and 6 bases from J, with 10 bases in between. The CDR3 reads CASSSALGNEQFF. CDR3 DNA sequence: TGTGCCAGCAGCTCGGCCTTAGGCAATGAGCAGTTCTTC.

CDR3 DNA sequence: TGTGCCAGCAGCCAAGAGCCAGGGAAAAAGCAAGAGACCCAGTACTTC. It is translated as CASSQEPGKKQETQYF. This chain joins TRBV9 and TRBJ2-5, with D possibly being TRBD1 (5 bases). There are 16 residues in the CDR3. Trimming removed 4 bases from V and 2 bases from J, with 18 bases in between. Germline V gene lookup returns CDR1 SGDLS and CDR2 YYNGEE.

The gene calls are TRBV5-6 and TRBJ1-2, with TRBD1 matching 7 bases. The germline gives CDR1 SGHDT, CDR2 YYEEEE. The J segment lost 7 bases and the V segment lost 0 bases, leaving 6 bases of the junction unmatched. This CDR3 spans 14 amino acids. The CDR3 loop reads CASSLAGTEIGYTF. In DNA, the CDR3 is TGTGCCAGCAGCTTGGCCGGGACAGAGATTGGCTACACCTTC.

This clone was recorded a few times. This chain joins TRBV13 and TRBJ2-3, with 13 bases matching TRBD2. The junction had 1 base not matched to a gene; V was cut back by 1 base and J by 0 bases. Germline CDR1 reads PRHDT; CDR2 reads FYEKMQ (reference sequence). The CDR3 covers 17 residues. CDR3 DNA sequence: TGTGCCAGCAGCTTAGTGGGACTAGCGGGGAGCACAGATACGCAGTATTTT. Translation gives CASSLVGLAGSTDTQYF.

There are a few counts of this clone. The chain links TRBV9 to TRBJ1-6; TRBD1 is a possible D gene (5 bases). The CDR3 spans 14 residues. Germline loops: CDR1 SGDLS, CDR2 YYNGEE. Trimming removed 2 bases at V and 9 bases at J, with 12 bases between. The CDR3 loop is CASSVGERGSPLHF. The CDR3 nucleotides read TGTGCCAGCAGCGTTGGGGAGAGGGGTTCACCCCTCCACTTT. Based on the CDR3 plus reference TRBV9 and TRBJ1-6, the full variable domain is DSGVTQTPKHLITATGQRVTLRCSPRSGDLSVYWYQQSLDQGLQFLIQYYNGEERAKGNILERFSAQQFPDLHSELNLSSLELGDSALYFCASSVGERGSPLHFGNGTRLTVT.

The table lists this clone with a few counts. V gene TRBV19 combines with J gene TRBJ2-6, with 7 bases matching TRBD1. Germline CDR1 LNHDA, CDR2 SQIVND (reference sequence). After removal of 6 bases from V and 0 bases from J, the junction contained 8 bases not matched to a gene. The CDR3 has 17 amino acids. CDR3 DNA: TGTGCCAGTAGGGATCGGACAGGTCGCTCTGGGGCCAACGTCCTGACTTTC. Translated: CASRDRTGRSGANVLTF.

This chain uses TRBV27 with TRBJ2-3; D might be TRBD1 (6 bases). V was pared by 4 bases and J by 1 base, with 9 bases between. Germline loops: CDR1 MNHEY, CDR2 SMNVEV (reference sequence). There are 14 residues in the CDR3. The CDR3 loop is CASSSDRRTDTQYF. In DNA form, the CDR3 reads TGTGCCAGCAGTTCGGACAGACGCACAGATACGCAGTATTTT.

This clone was recorded a few times. J is TRBJ1-4 and V is TRBV15, with TRBD1 matching over 10 bases. V lost 3 bases to trimming and J lost 6 bases; unmatched junction nucleotides: 7. CDR1 is LNHNV, CDR2 YYDKDF, per germline (reference sequence). This CDR3 spans 16 amino acids. The CDR3: CATSSETGGAYEKLFF. CDR3 coding DNA: TGTGCCACCAGCAGCGAGACAGGGGGCGCTTATGAAAAACTGTTTTTT.

This CDR3 is CASSRQGDQPQHF. The CDR3 nucleotides are TGTGCCAGCAGCAGACAGGGGGATCAGCCCCAGCATTTT. The chain couples TRBV7-2 to TRBJ1-5; 9 bases map to TRBD1. The V gene end was trimmed by 5 bases and the J gene end by 5 bases; junction bases not matched to a gene: 1. CDR3 length: 13 residues. Germline CDR1 is SGHTA and CDR2 is FQGNSA. The full variable domain, its missing parts supplied by reference TRBV7-2 and TRBJ1-5, is GAGVSQSPSNKVTEKGKDVELRCDPISGHTALYWYRQSLGQGLEFLIYFQGNSAPDKSGLPSDRFSAERTGGSVSTLTIQRTQQEDSAVYLCASSRQGDQPQHFGDGTRLSIL.

This chain links TRBV29-1 with TRBJ2-7; possibly TRBD1 for D (5 bases). CDR1 and CDR2 from the germline V gene are SQVTM and ANQGSEA. This CDR3 has 11 amino acids. Deletions cut 4 bases from V and 6 bases from J, with 10 bases between. The CDR3 nucleotides are TGCAGCGTTGGACAGTCGAGCGAGCAGTACTTC. Amino acid sequence: CSVGQSSEQYF.

The chain employs TRBV12-5 and TRBJ1-1; D gene uncertain. Germline V gene lookup returns CDR1 LGHNT and CDR2 FRNRAP. This CDR3 is 13 amino acids long. Trimming left V 3 bases short and J 6 bases short, with 11 bases between. The CDR3 DNA follows: TGTGCTAGTGGTTTCAGCATTTGGCCTGAAGCTTTCTTT. Translating gives CASGFSIWPEAFF.

This clone has a handful of counts. The chain has TRBV2 and TRBJ1-1, with D tentatively TRBD1 (5 bases). Germline V gene lookup returns CDR1 SNHLY and CDR2 FYNNEI. The length of the CDR3 is 14 residues. V lost 8 bases to trimming and J lost 4 bases, with 17 bases between them. In DNA, the CDR3 is TGTGCCAGCGGCAAAGGGGCGCGGGGCACTGAAGCTTTCTTT. Amino acids: CASGKGARGTEAFF.

This clone appeared a few times. The CDR3 coding sequence is TGTGCCAGTAGTACTATCGGAGGACAGCCCCAGCATTTT. Amino acids: CASSTIGGQPQHF. J is TRBJ1-5 and V is TRBV19; D unresolved. The germline CDR1 and CDR2 sequences are LNHDA and SQIVND (reference sequence). V lost 4 bases to trimming and J lost 7 bases, with 11 bases between them. The CDR3 extends over 13 amino acids.

This clone was recorded a few times. The J gene is TRBJ2-6, the V gene TRBV19, with D hard to call. Looked up from germline, CDR1 is LNHDA and CDR2 is SQIVND (reference sequence). The V gene lost 7 bases and the J gene lost 1 base, with 5 bases spanning the gap. This CDR3 has 13 residues. The CDR3 region is CASMGSGANVLTF. The DNA of the CDR3 is TGTGCCAGTATGGGGTCTGGGGCCAACGTCCTGACTTTC.

This clone has at least ten counts. The genes are TRBV9 and TRBJ2-5, with TRBD1 identical over 12 bases. The CDR3 spans 15 residues. Trimming took 0 bases from V and 6 from J; bases not matched to a gene: 3. Looked up from germline, CDR1 is SGDLS and CDR2 is YYNGEE. In DNA form, the CDR3 reads TGTGCCAGCAGCGTAGGGGGACAGGGGGCACAGACCCAGTACTTC. Its translation is CASSVGGQGAQTQYF.